This is a list of T cell receptor beta chains from one sample in a study of blood T cell repertoires in COVID-19. The table came from immunoSEQ multiplex PCR; TCRdb's copy has only in-frame clones and leaves some out. The sample records tens of thousands of clones, 85% to 90% being singletons. The sequenced material came from peripheral blood. The receptor set was obtained from a woman over 75 in a cohort sampled during active or convalescent COVID-19. Each CDR3 is given with its conserved first and last residue. Fields, in order: CDR3 DNA, CDR3 protein, clone size, J gene, D gene, V gene. The D gene is left open where the match is weak. Some rows mark clone size as missing; the rest say once, few, many or name a class of expanded clone.

CDR3 DNA: TGCGCCAGCAGCTGGGGGACAGGGAATCTTGATGAGCAGTTCTTC; CDR3 protein: CASSWGTGNLDEQFF; clone size: .; J gene: TRBJ2-1; D gene: TRBD1; V gene: TRBV5-1
CDR3 DNA: TGTGCCAGCAGCTCCCGAACTAGCGGGAGGTGGAATGAGCAGTTCTTC; CDR3 protein: CASSSRTSGRWNEQFF; clone size: .; J gene: TRBJ2-1; D gene: TRBD2; V gene: TRBV7-6
CDR3 DNA: TGTGCCAGCAGACCCGACTCTCCTAGCGGCTCCTACAATGAGCAGTTCTTC; CDR3 protein: CASRPDSPSGSYNEQFF; clone size: .; J gene: TRBJ2-1; D gene: TRBD2; V gene: TRBV5-8
CDR3 DNA: TGTGCCACCAGCAGAGAACAGCCATACGAGCAGTACTTC; CDR3 protein: CATSREQPYEQYF; clone size: .; J gene: TRBJ2-7; D gene: .; V gene: TRBV15
CDR3 DNA: TGTGCCAGTTATGAGACCGGGACAGGGGCTGAAAAACTGTTTTTT; CDR3 protein: CASYETGTGAEKLFF; clone size: few; J gene: TRBJ1-4; D gene: TRBD1; V gene: TRBV28
CDR3 DNA: TGTGCCAGCTCACCAGGGAGCCAAGAGACCCAGTACTTC; CDR3 protein: CASSPGSQETQYF; clone size: .; J gene: TRBJ2-5; D gene: .; V gene: TRBV18
CDR3 DNA: TGTGCCAGCTCACCGGAGGGACAGTCGAGAGGCTACACCTTC; CDR3 protein: CASSPEGQSRGYTF; clone size: .; J gene: TRBJ1-2; D gene: TRBD1; V gene: TRBV18
CDR3 DNA: TGTGCCAGCAGCTTGGAACAGGGGAACAATGAGCAGTTCTTC; CDR3 protein: CASSLEQGNNEQFF; clone size: .; J gene: TRBJ2-1; D gene: TRBD1; V gene: TRBV7-9
CDR3 DNA: TGTGCCAGCACTGGGACAGGGGGAGGGTACGAGCAGTACTTC; CDR3 protein: CASTGTGGGYEQYF; clone size: once; J gene: TRBJ2-7; D gene: TRBD1; V gene: TRBV6-5
CDR3 DNA: TGTGCCAGCAGTTTCCGACAGGGTAGCTCCTACAATGAGCAGTTCTTC; CDR3 protein: CASSFRQGSSYNEQFF; clone size: once; J gene: TRBJ2-1; D gene: TRBD1; V gene: TRBV27
CDR3 DNA: TGTGCCAGCAGTTCCAGATACGAGCAGTACTTC; CDR3 protein: CASSSRYEQYF; clone size: .; J gene: TRBJ2-7; D gene: .; V gene: TRBV28
CDR3 DNA: TGTGCCAGCAGTGAAGCGCGCCTAGCGGGAGATGGAGATACGCAGTATTTT; CDR3 protein: CASSEARLAGDGDTQYF; clone size: .; J gene: TRBJ2-3; D gene: TRBD2; V gene: TRBV2
CDR3 DNA: TGTGCCAGCAGCCAAGTGGGTAGGGGTTACGGCTACACCTTC; CDR3 protein: CASSQVGRGYGYTF; clone size: .; J gene: TRBJ1-2; D gene: .; V gene: TRBV14
CDR3 DNA: TGTGCCAGCAGCCAAGACAGGGTGGACTCACCCCTCCACTTT; CDR3 protein: CASSQDRVDSPLHF; clone size: .; J gene: TRBJ1-6; D gene: .; V gene: TRBV3-1/TRBV3-2
CDR3 DNA: TGTGCCAGCAGCGTAGGGGCAGGGTACCAAGAGACCCAGTACTTC; CDR3 protein: CASSVGAGYQETQYF; clone size: .; J gene: TRBJ2-5; D gene: .; V gene: TRBV9
CDR3 DNA: TGCAGCGTTGAAAGAGGAGTGGGTACCGGGGAGCTGTTTTTT; CDR3 protein: CSVERGVGTGELFF; clone size: .; J gene: TRBJ2-2; D gene: .; V gene: TRBV29-1
CDR3 DNA: TGCAGCGTTGCCCCCGGGACAGGGAAAAACATTCAGTACTTC; CDR3 protein: CSVAPGTGKNIQYF; clone size: once; J gene: TRBJ2-4; D gene: TRBD1; V gene: TRBV29-1
CDR3 DNA: TGTGCCAGCAGCTCCGGACAGGGATCAACTAATGAAAAACTGTTTTTT; CDR3 protein: CASSSGQGSTNEKLFF; clone size: once; J gene: TRBJ1-4; D gene: TRBD1; V gene: TRBV11-3
CDR3 DNA: TGTGCCAGCAGGACAGGGGCCTACGAGCAGTACTTC; CDR3 protein: CASRTGAYEQYF; clone size: .; J gene: TRBJ2-7; D gene: TRBD1; V gene: TRBV28
CDR3 DNA: TGTGCCAGCAGTGAGGGTCTAGCGGGAATCAATGAGCAGTTCTTC; CDR3 protein: CASSEGLAGINEQFF; clone size: .; J gene: TRBJ2-1; D gene: TRBD2; V gene: TRBV6-1
CDR3 DNA: TGCGCCAGCAGCTTGCAGGGAGGAGGAAGTGAGCAGTTCTTC; CDR3 protein: CASSLQGGGSEQFF; clone size: .; J gene: TRBJ2-1; D gene: .; V gene: TRBV5-1
CDR3 DNA: TGTGCCAGCAGCGTAGTACCACCCGGGACAGGACAAGAGACCCAGTACTTC; CDR3 protein: CASSVVPPGTGQETQYF; clone size: few; J gene: TRBJ2-5; D gene: TRBD1; V gene: TRBV9
CDR3 DNA: TGTGCCAGCAGCCAACGGGACAGTTTAAGTGAGCAGTACTTC; CDR3 protein: CASSQRDSLSEQYF; clone size: .; J gene: TRBJ2-7; D gene: TRBD1; V gene: TRBV3-1/TRBV3-2
CDR3 DNA: TGTGCCATTTACAGGGAGGGCTATGGCTACACCTTC; CDR3 protein: CAIYREGYGYTF; clone size: .; J gene: TRBJ1-2; D gene: .; V gene: TRBV24-1
CDR3 DNA: TGTGCCAGTAGTATAGTGGGCAGCAATCAGCCCCAGCATTTT; CDR3 protein: CASSIVGSNQPQHF; clone size: once; J gene: TRBJ1-5; D gene: .; V gene: TRBV19
CDR3 DNA: TGCGCCAGCAGCTTGGGTCCGGGGAGGGAAAACATTCAGTACTTC; CDR3 protein: CASSLGPGRENIQYF; clone size: .; J gene: TRBJ2-4; D gene: TRBD2; V gene: TRBV5-1
CDR3 DNA: TGTGCCAGTAGTATGGGACTAGCGGGAGTTTCCTACGAGCAGTACTTC; CDR3 protein: CASSMGLAGVSYEQYF; clone size: .; J gene: TRBJ2-7; D gene: TRBD2; V gene: TRBV19
CDR3 DNA: TGTGCCAGCAGCCCCACCGGGGGGGAGGGAGAAAAACTGTTTTTT; CDR3 protein: CASSPTGGEGEKLFF; clone size: few; J gene: TRBJ1-4; D gene: .; V gene: TRBV7-8
CDR3 DNA: TGCGCCAGCAGCTTGGGAGGGACTAGCGGGAGTACAGATACGCAGTATTTT; CDR3 protein: CASSLGGTSGSTDTQYF; clone size: once; J gene: TRBJ2-3; D gene: TRBD2; V gene: TRBV5-1
CDR3 DNA: TGTGCCAGCAGATATCCGGGAGGGAATGGCTACACCTTC; CDR3 protein: CASRYPGGNGYTF; clone size: .; J gene: TRBJ1-2; D gene: .; V gene: TRBV28
CDR3 DNA: TGTGCCAGCTCCGACTTTTCTAGGTCACCCCTCCACTTT; CDR3 protein: CASSDFSRSPLHF; clone size: once; J gene: TRBJ1-6; D gene: .; V gene: TRBV7-3
CDR3 DNA: TGTGCCAGCAGAGAACAGGGCTGGGATGAAGCTTTCTTT; CDR3 protein: CASREQGWDEAFF; clone size: .; J gene: TRBJ1-1; D gene: .; V gene: TRBV12-3/TRBV12-4
CDR3 DNA: TGTGCCAGCAGGGAAGCGGGACCGCGCTACGAGCAGTACTTC; CDR3 protein: CASREAGPRYEQYF; clone size: few; J gene: TRBJ2-7; D gene: TRBD2; V gene: TRBV28
CDR3 DNA: TGTGCCAGCAGCCCCCTCGGGTTAAATACGCAGTATTTT; CDR3 protein: CASSPLGLNTQYF; clone size: .; J gene: TRBJ2-3; D gene: .; V gene: TRBV5-4
CDR3 DNA: TGTGCCAGCTCCCAGGACAGATCCTATGGCTACACCTTC; CDR3 protein: CASSQDRSYGYTF; clone size: .; J gene: TRBJ1-2; D gene: .; V gene: TRBV6-5
CDR3 DNA: TGTGCCAGCCAGACAGGGGTAGAAAAACTGTTTTTT; CDR3 protein: CASQTGVEKLFF; clone size: .; J gene: TRBJ1-4; D gene: TRBD1; V gene: TRBV6-5